This T cell receptor (beta chain) was identified in a study of shared clonotypes between healthy human individuals (dated by TCRdb to the early 2020s). For the study in its entirety: The cohort comprised a couple of women and a few men aged 18 to 49 years. Per donor, three plates each were used for CD4 naive and CD4 memory, two for CD8 naive, and one for CD8 memory. Blood TCR repertoires of roughly 5 healthy adults were deeply sequenced to estimate repertoire size and the extent of clonotype sharing between individuals. Different laboratories and diverse techniques were used to prepare libraries and sequence TCR repertoires, to increase sequencing depth and limit assay-specific biases. Leukapheresis yielded between about 0.85 and 10 billion PBMCs per donor. Study-wide conclusions, independent of this receptor: Pairwise subsampling led to the expectation that sequencing depth would affect the degree of clonotype sharing among donors. When several donors were compared, the shared fraction of clonotypes was around 5% for naive CD4, roughly 3.4% for naive CD8, more than 2% for memory CD4, and under 0.5% for memory CD8. Sampling was limited to blood, and TCR repertoires in tissue likely differ from TCR repertoires in blood. Because the study included a small number of donors, the genetic and exposure-history diversity represented was limited. Estimated clonotype richness was generally larger for naive than for memory subsets. Even with the large sequencing depth, rarefaction of the sorted-subset datasets indicated that sequencing was incomplete. Higher generation probabilities were observed for clonotypes shared by all four sorted-subset donors than for non-shared clonotypes.

Healthy HIV-negative adults with no recently reported acute infections or vaccinations were included as donors. All donors were Caucasian adults living in Nashville, Tennessee, USA. Magnetic negative selection was used to enrich CD4+ T cells, after which naive cells were positively selected on CD45RA and the negative fraction became the memory subset. Blood was collected by leukapheresis, and PBMCs were isolated by Ficoll-Histopaque density gradient centrifugation and then cryopreserved in liquid nitrogen vapor phase. Analytical flow cytometry was used to check the purity and quantity of each magnetically sorted T cell population. From each sorted fraction, genomic DNA was isolated and quantified by UV absorbance on a Nanodrop 2000c. About this clone itself: Its antigen remains undetermined. No base-level quality is on record; no much larger clone is a single base apart.

Using the deep immunoSEQ assay, multiplex PCR amplified TCR CDR3 regions from genomic DNA. Extracted genomic DNA from each cell subset was distributed evenly across all wells of several immunoSEQ 96-well plates, and each plate was treated as a replicate. For sorted subsets, each replicate PCR was loaded with about 0.2 ug genomic DNA, equivalent to approximately 33,000 T cell genomes. The purified libraries were quantified using a Qubit 3.0 fluorometer, sized with a Bioanalyzer 2100, and then quantified again using the KAPA Library Quantification kit. Every immunoSEQ 96-well plate was sequenced on a separate single-read 150-cycle Illumina NextSeq 550 flow cell. The original methods were these. Because only junctional sequences without quality scores were contained in the immunoSEQ output, filtering matching that applied to full-length reads could not be performed. To assign V/J genes and CDR3, sequences were annotated against IMGT germline references using PyIR, a Python wrapper for IgBLAST v1.9. Reads with weak V/J assignments (E-value above 1e-6), missing CDR3, stop codons, out-of-frame junctions, or ambiguous translated residues were removed. V3J clonotypes were defined by identical inferred V gene, J gene, and CDR3 amino acid sequence. The percentage overlap between two repertoires was calculated by dividing the number of shared unique clonotypes by the size of the smaller repertoire. Richness of each repertoire was evaluated using RTK rarefaction, the Chao1 estimator, and Recon v2.1 estimates of unobserved clonotypes. OLGA was used to compute generation probabilities for all TCRbeta clonotypes that the gDNA method yielded from four donors. As stored in TCRdb, this immuneACCESS dataset retains in-frame rearrangements with V and J assigned. A fraction of the clones does not appear; measured against another copy, unresolved V genes explain less than half of the discrepancy, and the remainder lacks a known reason. The DNA was the basis for D and trimming; V, J and clone size are from that table. The sample data list about 2 million clones, and roughly 94% of these were observed just once. The ten most abundant clones make up 0.1% to 0.15% of the sample.

Taken from cysteine to phenylalanine, the CDR3 has 16 residues. The DNA shown is the 48-base CDR3, in frame from base 1. CDR1 and CDR2 (ENHRY, SYGVKD) derive from the germline V gene. The germline ends are 12 bases apart after V is trimmed by 0 bases and J by 0 bases. The material sequenced was naive CD4+ T cells sorted from blood. The sample's cell subset or site, from its label and the paper: CD45RA+ positively selected. The origin of this receptor is a man between 18 and 35 years old in good health. Recombination joined TRBV10-3 with TRBJ2-7, with a weak D call of TRBD2 (6 bases match). The CDR3 in this case is CAISESWRGSSYEQYF. The nucleotide sequence is TGTGCCATCAGTGAGTCTTGGCGGGGAAGCTCCTACGAGCAGTACTTC.